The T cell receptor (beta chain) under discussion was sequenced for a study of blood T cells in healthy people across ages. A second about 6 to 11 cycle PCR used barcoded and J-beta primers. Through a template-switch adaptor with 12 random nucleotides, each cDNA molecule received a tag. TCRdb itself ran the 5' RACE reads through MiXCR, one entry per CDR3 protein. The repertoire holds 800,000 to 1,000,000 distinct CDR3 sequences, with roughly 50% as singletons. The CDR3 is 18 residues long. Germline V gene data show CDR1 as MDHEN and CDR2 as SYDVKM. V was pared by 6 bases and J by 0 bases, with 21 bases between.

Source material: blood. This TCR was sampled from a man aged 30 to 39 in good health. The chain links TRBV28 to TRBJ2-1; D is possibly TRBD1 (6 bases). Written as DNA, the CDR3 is TGTGCCAGCAGACCAAGAAACGGGGACACCGGCTCCTACAATGAGCAGTTCTTC. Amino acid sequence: CASRPRNGDTGSYNEQFF.